This is a list of T cell receptor beta chains from one sample in a study of early T cells in non-severe SARS-CoV-2 infection. TCRdb called the 5' RACE reads again in MiXCR, with one record for every CDR3 protein. The sample holds around 61,000 distinct CDR3 sequences; roughly 16% are singletons and the top ten take roughly 4%. The sequencing used whole blood, collected at baseline. The receptors were sampled from an adult who was a healthcare worker with PCR-confirmed SARS-CoV-2 infection or an uninfected control (not recorded which). CDR3s include the opening cysteine and the closing phenylalanine or tryptophan. Fields, in order: V gene, D gene, clone size, J gene, CDR3 DNA, CDR3 protein. D genes are given only for firm matches. Size is omitted from some rows. Given values are once, few, many or a class for expanded clones.

V gene: TRBV12-5; D gene: TRBD2; clone size: many; J gene: TRBJ2-1; CDR3 DNA: TGTGCTAGTGGTTTGGTACCAGCGGGGGCTAACAATGAGCAGTTCTTC; CDR3 protein: CASGLVPAGANNEQFF
V gene: TRBV28; D gene: .; clone size: .; J gene: TRBJ2-1; CDR3 DNA: TGTGCCAGCAGTTTACCCGGGACGGGCAATGAGCAGTTCTTC; CDR3 protein: CASSLPGTGNEQFF
V gene: TRBV6-2/TRBV6-3; D gene: TRBD2; clone size: .; J gene: TRBJ2-1; CDR3 DNA: TGTGCCAGCAGTTACTCCCGAAGTCGGACTAGTAGTTTGGATGAGCAGTTCTTC; CDR3 protein: CASSYSRSRTSSLDEQFF
V gene: TRBV19; D gene: TRBD1; clone size: many; J gene: TRBJ1-5; CDR3 DNA: TGTGCCAGTAGTATAGAGGGACAGGGTGTTTTTCAGCCCCAGCATTTT; CDR3 protein: CASSIEGQGVFQPQHF
V gene: TRBV29-1; D gene: .; clone size: few; J gene: TRBJ2-7; CDR3 DNA: TGCAGCGTTGAATCGGATCAGGGCTACGAGCAGTACTTC; CDR3 protein: CSVESDQGYEQYF
V gene: TRBV20-1; D gene: .; clone size: .; J gene: TRBJ2-2; CDR3 DNA: TGCAGTGCTATAGGTCTTGAGGTCGGGGAGCTGTTTTTT; CDR3 protein: CSAIGLEVGELFF
V gene: TRBV11-2; D gene: .; clone size: few; J gene: TRBJ2-7; CDR3 DNA: TGTGCCAGCAGCTTAGTAGTAGCGGCCTACGAGCAGTACTTC; CDR3 protein: CASSLVVAAYEQYF
V gene: TRBV28; D gene: TRBD2; clone size: .; J gene: TRBJ2-1; CDR3 DNA: TGTGCCAGCAGTTTTACTAGCGGGAGAGATGAGCAGTTCTTC; CDR3 protein: CASSFTSGRDEQFF
V gene: TRBV7-9; D gene: TRBD2; clone size: many; J gene: TRBJ2-1; CDR3 DNA: TGTGCCAGCAGCGGATCTAGCGGGGACTACAATGAGCAGTTCTTC; CDR3 protein: CASSGSSGDYNEQFF
V gene: TRBV27; D gene: .; clone size: .; J gene: TRBJ2-1; CDR3 DNA: TGTGCCAGCATGGGAACTAGCCGACTCGAGCAGTTCTTC; CDR3 protein: CASMGTSRLEQFF
V gene: TRBV28; D gene: TRBD1; clone size: .; J gene: TRBJ1-2; CDR3 DNA: TGTGCCAGCAGTGGGACAGCAAACTCCCCCTACACCTTC; CDR3 protein: CASSGTANSPYTF